The 6 T cell receptor beta chains given below trace back to one sample, sequenced in a study of OX40 agonist ivuxolimab in advanced cancers. Method: immunoSEQ multiplex PCR; TCRdb's copy keeps in-frame clones and lacks some. The table records about 28,000 clones, roughly 80% of them present only once. The material sequenced was CD4+ or CD8+ T cells sorted from blood, taken in a trial of the OX40 agonist ivuxolimab. Every receptor here comes from an adult with an advanced solid tumor such as melanoma, head and neck, liver or kidney cancer.

The chain links TRBV2 to TRBJ2-7, with no clear D. CDR3 length: 13 residues. Trimming removed 5 bases at V and 4 bases at J, with 12 bases between. CDR1 and CDR2 (germline): SNHLY, FYNNEI. The DNA of the CDR3 is TGTGCCAGCAGTTATAACTACGGTTACGAGCAGTACTTC. Its protein is CASSYNYGYEQYF.

Comment on this clone: Additional DNA sequences in this sample encode the identical CDR3. The gene calls are TRBV6-5 and TRBJ1-1; weak D call: TRBD1 (5 bases). Trimming took off 2 bases at V and 5 bases at J, with 9 bases between the two ends. The CDR3 runs 13 residues. Germline V lookup: CDR1 MNHEY, CDR2 SVGAGI. CDR3 amino acids: CASSYLGATEAFF. The CDR3, as DNA: TGTGCCAGCAGTTACCTCGGGGCGACTGAAGCTTTCTTT.

V is TRBV7-9 and J is TRBJ2-4, with D perhaps matching TRBD2 (6 bases). The CDR3 is made up of 16 amino acids. The germline V and J ends were trimmed by 3 bases and 1 base, with 13 bases remaining between them. Germline loops: CDR1 SEHNR, CDR2 FQNEAQ (reference sequence). The CDR3 loop is CASSFLPRGAKNIQYF. As DNA, the CDR3 is TGTGCCAGCAGCTTTCTGCCCCGGGGGGCCAAAAACATTCAGTACTTC.

The CDR3 loop reads CSVAAAGESYNEQFF. The CDR3 nucleotides read TGCAGCGTTGCGGCCGCGGGGGAATCCTACAATGAGCAGTTCTTC. This chain joins TRBV29-1 and TRBJ2-1, with 7 bases identical to TRBD2. J was trimmed by 1 base and V by 4 bases; bases with no gene match: 7. The CDR3 has 15 residues. Germline loops: CDR1 SQVTM, CDR2 ANQGSEA.

In this sample, this clone is medium-sized. The chain is built from TRBV27 and TRBJ2-4; no definite D call. With 3 bases removed from V and 6 bases from J, the gap between germline ends came to 3 bases. Germline V gene sequence: CDR1 MNHEY, CDR2 SMNVEV (reference sequence). The CDR3 totals 11 residues. The CDR3 DNA reads TGTGCCAGCAGTTTGGGAAACATTCAGTACTTC. Protein product: CASSLGNIQYF.

This chain uses TRBV27 with TRBJ2-5; 8 positions agree with TRBD2. The CDR3 spans 18 residues. Per germline, CDR1 MNHEY and CDR2 SMNVEV (reference sequence). V was pared by 2 bases and J by 5 bases, with 16 bases of the junction left unmatched. This chain's CDR3 is CASSLQVPSLAAGETQYF. The CDR3 DNA follows: TGTGCCAGCAGTTTACAGGTTCCTTCACTAGCGGCCGGGGAGACCCAGTACTTC.